This is a list of T cell receptor beta chains from one sample in a study of human T cells and chemical hapten exposure. TCRdb itself ran the RACE reads through MiXCR, one entry per CDR3 protein. The sample yields around 56,000 distinct CDR3 sequences, more than 7.5% seen once. The input for sequencing was whole blood, taken in connection with sensitization to the hapten diphenylcyclopropenone (DPC). These receptors all come from a man aged 35 to 55 with alopecia areata. Some clones in this sample may be carry-over from other donors' samples. Both conserved end residues are part of each CDR3. D genes are given only for firm matches. Clone size is given for some rows only: seen once, a few or many times, or a class if the clone is expanded.

V gene,D gene,clone size,J gene,CDR3 protein,CDR3 DNA
TRBV19,TRBD1,many,TRBJ2-7,CASSPWQGALEQYF,TGTGCCAGTAGCCCCTGGCAGGGGGCCCTCGAGCAGTACTTC
TRBV7-2,TRBD2,once,TRBJ2-1,CASGTLAGGPSSYNEQFF,TGTGCCAGCGGAACCCTAGCGGGAGGCCCGAGCTCCTACAATGAGCAGTTCTTC
TRBV29-1,-,-,TRBJ2-1,CSVEVRDEQFF,TGCAGCGTTGAAGTCCGGGATGAGCAGTTCTTC
TRBV3-1,TRBD2,-,TRBJ2-7,CATGTSGRANEQYF,TGTGCCACCGGGACTAGCGGGAGGGCTAACGAGCAGTACTTC
TRBV3-1,TRBD2,many,TRBJ2-7,CASSQLAGFSYEQYF,TGTGCCAGCAGCCAACTAGCGGGGTTCTCCTACGAGCAGTACTTC
TRBV12-3/TRBV12-4,-,few,TRBJ1-5,CASSLGGGYSNQPQHF,TGTGCCAGCAGTTTAGGTGGCGGTTATAGCAATCAGCCCCAGCATTTT
TRBV28,-,few,TRBJ1-4,CASSFQRTNEKLFF,TGTGCCAGCAGCTTCCAGAGAACTAATGAAAAACTGTTTTTT
TRBV20-1,TRBD2,-,TRBJ2-7,CSARDPSGSNEQYF,TGCAGTGCTAGAGATCCCAGCGGGAGTAACGAGCAGTACTTC
TRBV12-3/TRBV12-4,TRBD2,-,TRBJ2-7,CASSVRTGGRLPPYEQYF,TGTGCCAGCAGTGTTCGGACGGGCGGGAGACTTCCACCCTACGAGCAGTACTTC
TRBV12-3/TRBV12-4,-,once,TRBJ1-5,CASSPRDGNNQPQRF,TGTGCCAGCAGCCCCCGGGACGGAAACAATCAGCCCCAGCGTTTT
TRBV20-1,TRBD2,few,TRBJ2-5,CSARTSGLQETQYF,TGCAGTGCTAGAACTAGCGGCCTCCAAGAGACCCAGTACTTC
TRBV12-3/TRBV12-4,TRBD1,many,TRBJ2-5,CASSFFRDSKETQYF,TGTGCCAGCAGTTTCTTCCGGGACAGTAAAGAGACCCAGTACTTC
TRBV7-2,-,few,TRBJ2-7,CASPRDDNYEQYF,TGTGCCAGCCCCCGGGACGACAACTACGAGCAGTACTTC
TRBV4-1,-,-,TRBJ1-1,CASSQDPNTEAFF,TGCGCCAGCAGCCAAGATCCGAACACTGAAGCTTTCTTT
TRBV5-4,TRBD2,few,TRBJ2-7,CASSRLAETPYEQYF,TGTGCCAGCAGTAGACTAGCGGAGACCCCCTACGAGCAGTACTTC
TRBV29-1,-,few,TRBJ1-2,CSVDLGDYGYTF,TGCAGCGTTGATCTGGGGGACTATGGCTACACCTTC
TRBV6-1,TRBD1,many,TRBJ2-7,CASSEAAGTGTYEQYF,TGTGCCAGCAGTGAAGCAGCCGGGACAGGAACCTACGAGCAGTACTTC
TRBV18,-,many,TRBJ2-1,CASSQGGKTYNEQFF,TGTGCCAGCTCACAGGGGGGGAAGACCTACAATGAGCAGTTCTTC
TRBV7-2,-,-,TRBJ2-7,CASSAPGILHEQYF,TGTGCCAGCAGCGCCCCAGGGATTCTTCACGAGCAGTACTTC
TRBV10-3,-,many,TRBJ2-5,CATAGEETQYF,TGTGCCACCGCCGGGGAAGAGACCCAGTACTTC
TRBV12-2,-,few,TRBJ2-7,CASRLGWGYEQYF,TGTGCAAGTCGCTTAGGATGGGGCTACGAGCAGTACTTC
TRBV5-4,-,few,TRBJ1-1,CASSLGAGMNTEAFF,TGTGCCAGCAGCTTGGGGGCGGGAATGAACACTGAAGCTTTCTTT
TRBV24-1,TRBD1,-,TRBJ2-2,CATSGGGQGNTGELFF,TGTGCCACCAGTGGTGGGGGACAGGGGAACACCGGGGAGCTGTTTTTT
TRBV7-2,TRBD2,few,TRBJ2-3,CASAHSGTGWTGTDTQYF,TGTGCCAGCGCACATAGCGGGACGGGTTGGACTGGCACAGATACGCAGTATTTT
TRBV10-3,TRBD2,many,TRBJ2-3,CAISEVRLAGGTQYF,TGTGCCATCAGTGAAGTTCGACTAGCGGGAGGCACGCAGTATTTT
TRBV12-2,-,many,TRBJ2-7,CASRLAGERCYEQYF,TGTGCAAGTCGCTTAGCGGGAGAGAGGTGCTACGAGCAGTACTTC
TRBV5-5,TRBD1,many,TRBJ1-1,CASSFGQGNTEAFF,TGTGCCAGCAGCTTCGGACAGGGCAACACTGAAGCTTTCTTT
TRBV20-1,-,few,TRBJ1-5,CSARGKPQHF,TGCAGTGCCCGGGGAAAGCCCCAGCATTTT
TRBV28,-,few,TRBJ2-3,CASSPLDPGADTQYF,TGTGCCAGCAGCCCGCTAGACCCGGGCGCAGATACGCAGTATTTT
TRBV28,-,-,TRBJ2-6,CATARGTVFGANVLTF,TGTGCCACCGCACGAGGCACTGTATTTGGGGCCAACGTCCTGACTTTC
TRBV11-2,TRBD1,many,TRBJ1-2,CASSNYRGWANYGYTF,TGTGCCAGCAGCAACTACAGGGGTTGGGCTAACTATGGCTACACCTTC
TRBV25-1,-,medium-sized,TRBJ2-7,CASSPGEHWSYEQYF,TGTGCCAGCAGCCCGGGGGAGCATTGGTCCTACGAGCAGTACTTC
TRBV7-6,-,many,TRBJ2-3,CASSFSQNTDTQYF,TGTGCCAGCAGCTTTTCTCAAAACACAGATACGCAGTATTTT
TRBV7-9,-,many,TRBJ1-1,CASSLVGRGAFF,TGTGCCAGCAGCTTAGTGGGTAGAGGAGCTTTCTTT
TRBV9,-,few,TRBJ2-7,CASSVEARVLGEQYF,TGTGCCAGCAGCGTAGAAGCCAGGGTTTTGGGCGAGCAGTACTTC
TRBV29-1,TRBD2,many,TRBJ2-1,CSALLAVRNNEQFF,TGCAGCGCTCTACTAGCGGTTAGAAACAATGAGCAGTTCTTC
TRBV28,-,few,TRBJ2-1,CASSLRITYNEQFF,TGTGCCAGCAGTTTAAGGATAACCTACAATGAGCAGTTCTTC
TRBV14,-,many,TRBJ2-5,CASSQASGVSLQETQYF,TGTGCCAGCAGCCAAGCGTCGGGGGTATCCCTACAAGAGACCCAGTACTTC
TRBV6-5,-,-,TRBJ2-2,CASSYGLGELFF,TGTGCCAGCAGTTACGGACTCGGGGAGCTGTTTTTT
TRBV29-1,-,-,TRBJ2-5,CSVRARGLETQYF,TGCAGCGTTCGAGCTCGGGGACTAGAGACCCAGTACTTC
TRBV27,-,many,TRBJ2-7,CASSQRPGHEQYF,TGTGCCAGCAGTCAGCGTCCCGGACACGAGCAGTACTTC
TRBV23-1,-,few,TRBJ2-3,CASSRPRESDPRDTQYF,TGCGCCAGCAGTCGTCCGAGGGAATCGGACCCCCGCGATACGCAGTATTTT
TRBV3-1,TRBD2,-,TRBJ2-3,CASSQELATSTDTQYF,TGTGCCAGCAGCCAAGAACTAGCGACAAGCACAGATACGCAGTATTTT
TRBV7-8,-,few,TRBJ2-7,CASSLAPRGLGEQYF,TGTGCCAGCAGCTTAGCACCCAGGGGTCTGGGCGAGCAGTACTTC
TRBV6-5,TRBD2,medium-sized,TRBJ2-5,CASSYSTSGSGETQYF,TGTGCCAGCAGTTACTCAACTAGCGGGAGCGGGGAGACCCAGTACTTC
TRBV5-1,-,-,TRBJ2-7,CASSLDRSYEQYF,TGCGCCAGCAGCTTGGACCGCTCCTACGAGCAGTACTTC